This TCR beta chain was retrieved from a study of T cell responses to AZD1222 COVID-19 vaccine. Study-wide points: Researchers took repertoire samples only after the peak T cell response had come.

In the case of this clone: Antigen unknown.

Profiling relied on immunoSEQ multiplex PCR, and the TCRdb table lists in-frame clones only, not all of them. Found here are some 98,000 clones, approximately 91% of them singletons; the top ten hold about a sixth. Trimming cost V 8 bases and J 4 bases; bases outside gene matches: 0. Germline CDR1 reads ENHRY; CDR2 reads SYGVKD. The CDR3 extends over 11 amino acids. This chain connects TRBV10-3 to TRBJ2-7; 9 bases map to TRBD1. The origin of this receptor is an adult who received the AZD1222 COVID-19 vaccine. The sample was peripheral blood, taken 28 days after the second AZD1222 dose. CDR3 DNA: TGTGCCATCGGACAGGGGTACGAGCAGTACTTC. This encodes CAIGQGYEQYF.